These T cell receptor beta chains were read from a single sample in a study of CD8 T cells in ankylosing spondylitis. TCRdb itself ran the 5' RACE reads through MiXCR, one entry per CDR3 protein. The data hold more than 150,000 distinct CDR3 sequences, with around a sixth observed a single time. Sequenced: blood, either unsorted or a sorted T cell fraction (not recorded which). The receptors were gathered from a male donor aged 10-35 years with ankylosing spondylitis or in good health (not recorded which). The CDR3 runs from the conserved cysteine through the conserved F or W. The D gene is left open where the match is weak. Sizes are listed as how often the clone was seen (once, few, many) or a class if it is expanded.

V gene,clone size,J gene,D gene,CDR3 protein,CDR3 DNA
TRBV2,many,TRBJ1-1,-,CASSVQGRGAFF,TGTGCCAGCAGCGTCCAGGGACGGGGTGCTTTCTTT
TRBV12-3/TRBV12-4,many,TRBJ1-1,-,CASSFGTTNTEAFF,TGTGCCAGCAGTTTTGGGACGACGAACACTGAAGCTTTCTTT
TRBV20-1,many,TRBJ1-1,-,CSARPPSTGGEAFF,TGCAGTGCTAGACCCCCTTCGACAGGTGGGGAAGCTTTCTTT
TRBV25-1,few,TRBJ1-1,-,CASSEGTNTEAFF,TGTGCCAGCAGTGAAGGGACGAACACTGAAGCTTTCTTT
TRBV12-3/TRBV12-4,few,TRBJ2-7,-,CASSLPGEQPYEQYF,TGTGCCAGCAGTTTACCGGGGGAACAGCCCTACGAGCAGTACTTC
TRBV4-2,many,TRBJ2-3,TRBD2,CASGLAGGGDTQYF,TGTGCCAGCGGACTAGCGGGTGGGGGAGATACGCAGTATTTT
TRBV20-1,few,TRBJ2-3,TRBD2,CSARASGRSTDTQYF,TGCAGTGCTAGAGCTAGCGGGAGGTCCACAGATACGCAGTATTTT
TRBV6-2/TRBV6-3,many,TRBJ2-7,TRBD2,CASSYGGTTTEQYF,TGTGCCAGCAGTTACGGGGGGACTACGACCGAGCAGTACTTC
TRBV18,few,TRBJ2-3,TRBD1,CASSPQGAMGDTQYF,TGTGCCAGCTCACCGCAGGGGGCGATGGGGGATACGCAGTATTTT
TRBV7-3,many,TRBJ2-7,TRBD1,CASSSFPGGEQYF,TGTGCCAGCAGCTCCTTTCCAGGGGGCGAGCAGTACTTC
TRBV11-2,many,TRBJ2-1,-,CASSLRFTQRRVNEQFF,TGTGCCAGCAGCTTAAGATTCACCCAAAGGAGGGTCAATGAGCAGTTCTTC